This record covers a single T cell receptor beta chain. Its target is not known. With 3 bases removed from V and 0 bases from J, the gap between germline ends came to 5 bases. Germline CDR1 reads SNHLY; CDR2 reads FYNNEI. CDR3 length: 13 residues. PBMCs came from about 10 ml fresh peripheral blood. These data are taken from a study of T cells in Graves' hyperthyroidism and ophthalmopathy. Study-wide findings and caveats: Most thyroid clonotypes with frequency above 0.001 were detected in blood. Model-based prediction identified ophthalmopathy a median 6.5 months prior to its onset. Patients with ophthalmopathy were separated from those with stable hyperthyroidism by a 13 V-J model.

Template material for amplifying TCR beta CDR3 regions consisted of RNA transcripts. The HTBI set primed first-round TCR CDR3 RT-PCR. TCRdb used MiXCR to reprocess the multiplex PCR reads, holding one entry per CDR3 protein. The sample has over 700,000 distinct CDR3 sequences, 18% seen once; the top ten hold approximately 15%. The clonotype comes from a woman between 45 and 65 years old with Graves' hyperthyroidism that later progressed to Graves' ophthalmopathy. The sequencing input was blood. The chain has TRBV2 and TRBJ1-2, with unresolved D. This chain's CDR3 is CASSDGANYGYTF. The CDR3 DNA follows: TGTGCCAGCAGTGATGGAGCTAACTATGGCTACACCTTC. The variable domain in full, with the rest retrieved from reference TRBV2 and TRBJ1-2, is EPEVTQTPSHQVTQMGQEVILRCVPISNHLYFYWYRQILGQKVEFLVSFYNNEISEKSEIFDDQFSVERPDGSNFTLKIRSTKLEDSAMYFCASSDGANYGYTFGSGTRLTVV.